This TCR beta chain was sequenced for a study of immune cell composition in non-small cell lung cancer. In this sample, this clone turned up a few times. This table comes from immunoSEQ multiplex PCR, and its TCRdb copy is limited to in-frame clones, with some not included. Found here are about 5,200 clones, just over 70% of them singletons; the top ten hold around a tenth. This CDR3 region has 15 residues. V gave up 3 bases and J gave up 0 bases, with 12 bases separating them. In germline, CDR1 is GTSNPN, CDR2 SVGIG (reference sequence). The sample taken for sequencing was lung tumor tissue. This sequence originates from a human donor with non-small cell lung cancer. The V call is TRBV30, the J call TRBJ1-3; D unclear. The CDR3 region has the DNA TGTGCCTGGAGCAGTCCCTGGCTCTCTGGAAACACCATATATTTT. Protein: CAWSSPWLSGNTIYF.